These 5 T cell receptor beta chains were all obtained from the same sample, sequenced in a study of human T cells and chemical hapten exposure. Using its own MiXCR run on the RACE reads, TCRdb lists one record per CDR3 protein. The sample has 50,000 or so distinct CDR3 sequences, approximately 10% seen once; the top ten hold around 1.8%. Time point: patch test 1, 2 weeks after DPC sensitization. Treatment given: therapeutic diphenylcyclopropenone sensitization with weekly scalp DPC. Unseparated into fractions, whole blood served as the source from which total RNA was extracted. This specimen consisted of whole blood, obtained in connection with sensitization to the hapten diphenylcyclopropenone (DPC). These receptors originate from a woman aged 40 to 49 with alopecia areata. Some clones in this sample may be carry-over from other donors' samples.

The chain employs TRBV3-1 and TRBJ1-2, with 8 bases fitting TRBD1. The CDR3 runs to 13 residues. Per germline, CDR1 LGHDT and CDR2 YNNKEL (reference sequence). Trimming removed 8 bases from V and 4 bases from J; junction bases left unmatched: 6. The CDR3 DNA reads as TGTGCCAGCGGACAGGGAGGAGGCTATGGCTACACCTTC. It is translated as CASGQGGGYGYTF.

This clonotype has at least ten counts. CDR3 DNA sequence: TGTGCCAGCAGCTTTGGGGTTGTGGATGGCTACACCTTC. This sequence encodes CASSFGVVDGYTF. The chain recombines TRBV7-3 with TRBJ1-2; D uncertain. V dropped 3 bases and J dropped 6 bases, with 11 bases sitting between them. CDR1 is SGHTA and CDR2 is FQGTGA in the germline V gene. The CDR3 is 13 amino acids.

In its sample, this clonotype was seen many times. The CDR3 loop is CSTTRGGEQYF. The CDR3 bases are TGCAGTACTACGCGGGGGGGTGAGCAGTACTTC. The V gene is TRBV20-1, the J gene TRBJ2-7, with TRBD2 identical over 9 bases. The germline V gene encodes CDR1 DFQATT and CDR2 SNEGSKA (reference sequence). The CDR3 extends over 11 amino acids. Unmatched junction bases numbered 6, after V lost 8 bases and J lost 7 bases.

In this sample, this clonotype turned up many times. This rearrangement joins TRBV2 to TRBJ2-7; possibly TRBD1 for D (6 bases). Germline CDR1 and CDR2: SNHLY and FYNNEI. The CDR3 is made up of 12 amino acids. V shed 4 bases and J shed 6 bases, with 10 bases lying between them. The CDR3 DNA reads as TGTGCCAGCAGTGGACAGGCCCTCGAGCAGTACTTC. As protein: CASSGQALEQYF. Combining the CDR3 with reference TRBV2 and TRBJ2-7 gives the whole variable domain EPEVTQTPSHQVTQMGQEVILRCVPISNHLYFYWYRQILGQKVEFLVSFYNNEISEKSEIFDDQFSVERPDGSNFTLKIRSTKLEDSAMYFCASSGQALEQYFGPGTRLTVT.

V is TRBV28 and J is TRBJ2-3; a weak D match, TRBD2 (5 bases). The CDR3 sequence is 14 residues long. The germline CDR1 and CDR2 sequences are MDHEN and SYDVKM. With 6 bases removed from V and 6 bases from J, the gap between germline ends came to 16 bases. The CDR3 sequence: CASRKAGRPDTQYF. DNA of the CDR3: TGTGCCAGCAGAAAGGCGGGCCGGCCGGATACGCAGTATTTT.